This entry is about one T cell receptor (beta chain). Germline loops: CDR1 SGDLS, CDR2 YYNGEE. The J segment lost 7 bases and the V segment lost 3 bases, leaving 6 bases of the junction unmatched. This CDR3 is 13 amino acids long. Per the original methods: Scientists estimated how many nucleated cells there were by amplifying reference gene primers. Profiled with immunoSEQ multiplex PCR; TCRdb holds only in-frame clones, not every one. V and J calls and clone size are as listed in that table; D and trimming were resolved from the DNA. The data hold some 130,000 clones, with around 88% observed a single time. The data originate from a study of blood T cell repertoires in COVID-19. Study as a whole: Sources were T cells, B-cell-depleted T cells, or PBMCs; the material itself was cDNA or gDNA.

Sequencing was performed on peripheral blood. The V call is TRBV9, the J call TRBJ1-2; 7 bases are a match to TRBD1. The TCR comes from a woman aged 45-65 years who had recovered from COVID-19. CDR3 in DNA: TGTGCCAGCAGCGCAACAGGGGTCCCTGGCTACACCTTC. Translating it yields CASSATGVPGYTF. Combining the CDR3 with reference TRBV9 and TRBJ1-2 gives the whole variable domain DSGVTQTPKHLITATGQRVTLRCSPRSGDLSVYWYQQSLDQGLQFLIQYYNGEERAKGNILERFSAQQFPDLHSELNLSSLELGDSALYFCASSATGVPGYTFGSGTRLTVV.